This paragraph reports one T cell receptor beta chain. This sample is part of a study of T cell responses to AZD1222 COVID-19 vaccine. Study-level background: Pooling of second doses given at about 4 or about 12 weeks was done.

Sequencing used immunoSEQ multiplex PCR; TCRdb keeps in-frame clones, though not all of them. The table shows 90,000 to 120,000 clones, with roughly nine tenths occurring only once. Sequences were derived from peripheral blood, sampled on day 0 of AZD1222 vaccination. The sequence was collected from an adult in good health.

The CDR3 nucleotides read TGTGCCAGCAGTTTATCCCCCTACTACCCCACAGGGGCCGGGGAGCTGTTTTTT. This encodes CASSLSPYYPTGAGELFF. V usage is TRBV27 and J usage is TRBJ2-2, with TRBD1 identical over 7 bases. Trimming took 0 bases from V and 6 from J; bases not matched to a gene: 13. This CDR3 contains 18 residues. Germline CDR1 reads MNHEY; CDR2 reads SMNVEV (reference sequence).